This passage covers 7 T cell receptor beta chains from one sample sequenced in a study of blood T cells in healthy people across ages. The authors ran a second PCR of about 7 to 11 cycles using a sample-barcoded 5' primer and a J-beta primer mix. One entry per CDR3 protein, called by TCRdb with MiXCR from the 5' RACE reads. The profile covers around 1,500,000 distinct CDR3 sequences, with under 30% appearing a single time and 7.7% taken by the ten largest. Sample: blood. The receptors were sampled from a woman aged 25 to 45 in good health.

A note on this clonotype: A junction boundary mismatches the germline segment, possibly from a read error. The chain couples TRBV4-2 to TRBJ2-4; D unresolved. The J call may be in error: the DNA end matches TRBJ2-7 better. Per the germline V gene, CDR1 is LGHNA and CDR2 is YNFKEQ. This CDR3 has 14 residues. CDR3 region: CAGSQGLMYYEQYF. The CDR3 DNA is TGTGCCGGCAGCCAAGGTCTTATGTACTACGAGCAGTACTTC.

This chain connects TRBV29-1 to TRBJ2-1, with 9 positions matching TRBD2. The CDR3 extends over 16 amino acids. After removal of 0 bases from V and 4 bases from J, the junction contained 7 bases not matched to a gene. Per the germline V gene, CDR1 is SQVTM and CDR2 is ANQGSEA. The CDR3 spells CSVEEGAGGGYNEQFF. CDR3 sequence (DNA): TGCAGCGTTGAAGAAGGGGCGGGAGGGGGATACAATGAGCAGTTCTTC.

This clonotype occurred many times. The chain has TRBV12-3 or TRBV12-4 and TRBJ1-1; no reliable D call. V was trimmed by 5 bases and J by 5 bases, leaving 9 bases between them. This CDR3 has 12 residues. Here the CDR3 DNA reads TGTGCCAGCAGTCCTGACGGAACTGAAGCTTTCTTT. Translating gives CASSPDGTEAFF.

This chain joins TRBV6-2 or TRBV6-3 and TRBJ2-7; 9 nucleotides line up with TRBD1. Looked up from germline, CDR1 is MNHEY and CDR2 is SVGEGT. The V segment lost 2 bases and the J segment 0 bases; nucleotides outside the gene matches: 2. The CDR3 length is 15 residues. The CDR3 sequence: CASSYPGQGSYEQYF. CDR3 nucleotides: TGTGCCAGCAGTTACCCGGGACAGGGCTCCTACGAGCAGTACTTC.

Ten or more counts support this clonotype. The CDR3 is CASSFGRDSRSYEQYF. CDR3 in DNA: TGTGCCAGCAGCTTCGGCCGGGACAGCCGCTCCTACGAGCAGTACTTC. The genes are TRBV7-9 and TRBJ2-7; 7 bases line up with TRBD1. CDR3 length equals 16 residues. Germline V CDR1 and CDR2: SEHNR, FQNEAQ (reference sequence). Trimming took 3 bases from V and 0 from J; bases not matched to a gene: 8.

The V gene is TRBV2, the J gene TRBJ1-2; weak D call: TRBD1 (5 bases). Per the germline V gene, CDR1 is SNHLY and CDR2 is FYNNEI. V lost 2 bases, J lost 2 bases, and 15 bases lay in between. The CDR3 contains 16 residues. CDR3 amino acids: CASSESQGDYNYGYTF. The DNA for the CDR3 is TGTGCCAGCAGTGAATCTCAGGGTGACTACAACTATGGCTACACCTTC.

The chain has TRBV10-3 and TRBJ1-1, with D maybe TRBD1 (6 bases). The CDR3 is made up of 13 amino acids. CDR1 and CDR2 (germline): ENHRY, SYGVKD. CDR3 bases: TGTGCTCTCAGGGGAAATGAAAACACTGAAGCTTTCTTT. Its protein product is CALRGNENTEAFF.